The rows below give T cell receptor beta chains drawn from one sample of a study of cytomegalovirus exposure and HLA in healthy donors. The repertoire was sequenced with immunoSEQ multiplex PCR; TCRdb's copy has only in-frame clones and lacks some. This sample has some 120,000 clones; 74% occur once, and the top ten carry 4%. Sequencing was carried out using PBMCs. The receptors come from a man in his forties or fifties in good health and CMV-seropositive. Each CDR3 is given with its conserved first and last residue. A D gene is named only where the DNA matches it firmly. Clone size is not always given. Where it is, it says once, few, many or a class for expanded clones.

clone size	CDR3 length	D gene	V gene	J gene	CDR3 DNA	CDR3 protein
NA	15	NA	TRBV4-1	TRBJ1-2	TGCGCCAGCAGCCAAGCAGCGACAGGAAACTATGGCTACACCTTC	CASSQAATGNYGYTF
NA	14	NA	TRBV6-6	TRBJ2-7	TGTGCCAGCAGTTACGGGCAGGTATCCTACGAGCAGTACTTC	CASSYGQVSYEQYF
once	15	TRBD1	TRBV5-5	TRBJ1-5	TGTGCCAGCAGCAAGGGGGCTGCTAGCAATCAGCCCCAGCATTTT	CASSKGAASNQPQHF
NA	15	TRBD1	TRBV19	TRBJ2-3	TGTGCCAGTAGTGCCGGGACAGCCATCACAGATACGCAGTATTTT	CASSAGTAITDTQYF
NA	13	TRBD1	TRBV28	TRBJ2-3	TGTGCCAGCAGATCGACAGGGGCAGATACGCAGTATTTT	CASRSTGADTQYF
NA	17	NA	TRBV7-8	TRBJ2-1	TGTGCCAGCAGCTCCCGGACAGCCCTTATAGCTTACAATGAGCAGTTCTTC	CASSSRTALIAYNEQFF
NA	16	TRBD1	TRBV19	TRBJ1-1	TGTGCCAGTAGTGCGACAGGGGGCGTTTTTAACACTGAAGCTTTCTTT	CASSATGGVFNTEAFF
NA	13	TRBD1	TRBV28	TRBJ2-7	TGTGCCAGCAGTCCCACAGGGGTTCGGGAGCAGTACTTC	CASSPTGVREQYF
NA	18	NA	TRBV7-2	TRBJ1-1	TGTGCCAGCAGCTTAGTTTTCATGAGTAGGGGCAGGCCGACTGAAGCTTTCTTT	CASSLVFMSRGRPTEAFF
NA	14	NA	TRBV11-2	TRBJ1-5	TGTGCCAGCAGCTTATGGGGCAACAATCAGCCCCAGCATTTT	CASSLWGNNQPQHF
NA	15	TRBD1	TRBV19	TRBJ2-2	TGTGCCAGTTCTCACAGGGGGCATAACACCGGGGAGCTGTTTTTT	CASSHRGHNTGELFF
NA	17	NA	TRBV10-3	TRBJ2-7	TGTGCCATCAGTGAGTCGCTCACAGGGATACTCTCCTACGAGCAGTACTTC	CAISESLTGILSYEQYF
NA	13	NA	TRBV7-3	TRBJ2-7	TGTGCCAGCAGCTGGCCCCGCCGCGGGGAGCAGTACTTC	CASSWPRRGEQYF
NA	15	TRBD1	TRBV6-4	TRBJ1-1	TGTGCCAGCAGTGACCCGGGCAGGGGGCACACTGAAGCTTTCTTT	CASSDPGRGHTEAFF
few	16	NA	TRBV4-2	TRBJ1-5	TGTGCCAGCAGCCAAGAAGCCGCGGGCTACAATCAGCCCCAGCATTTT	CASSQEAAGYNQPQHF
NA	13	NA	TRBV5-8	TRBJ1-1	TGTGCCAGCAGCTTGGTGAGGGCTCTAGGGGCTTTCTTT	CASSLVRALGAFF
few	14	NA	TRBV5-1	TRBJ2-2	TGCGCCAGCAGCTTAAAACACATGGCCGGGGAGCTGTTTTTT	CASSLKHMAGELFF
NA	15	TRBD2	TRBV6-6	TRBJ2-3	TGTGCCAGCTGCTCCGGGACTAGCGGCACAGATACGCAGTATTTT	CASCSGTSGTDTQYF
NA	15	NA	TRBV28	TRBJ1-5	TGTGCCAGCTCTCTCCCAGGGATTAGCAATCAGCCCCAGCATTTT	CASSLPGISNQPQHF
NA	11	NA	TRBV7-9	TRBJ1-4	TGTGCCAGCAGCTTAGGGCAGGGACTGTTTTTT	CASSLGQGLFF
NA	13	TRBD1	TRBV29-1	TRBJ1-3	TGCAGCGTTGAACGGGACAGGGGAAACACCATATATTTT	CSVERDRGNTIYF
NA	13	TRBD1	TRBV5-4	TRBJ1-2	TGTGCCACCATGACAGGGGGGGACTATGGCTACACCTTC	CATMTGGDYGYTF
few	16	NA	TRBV7-2	TRBJ1-1	TGTGCCAGCAGCTTAGCGGGGGCCTATGCTATCACTGAAGCTTTCTTT	CASSLAGAYAITEAFF
NA	14	NA	TRBV5-4	TRBJ2-2	TGTGCGGTCGTGCCAACGGGAGAGGCCGGGGAGCTGTTTTTT	CAVVPTGEAGELFF
NA	16	TRBD1	TRBV7-2	TRBJ1-4	TGTGCTAGCAGCAGCCCGGTTCAGGGGGCTAATGAAAAACTGTTTTTT	CASSSPVQGANEKLFF
few	14	TRBD1	TRBV19	TRBJ2-4	TGTGCCAGTAGAAGAACAGGGGGTGCGTACATTCAGTACTTC	CASRRTGGAYIQYF
NA	13	NA	TRBV30	TRBJ1-2	TGTGCCTGGAGTGTAGCCCCGGACACCCGCTACACCTTC	CAWSVAPDTRYTF
NA	14	NA	TRBV6-1	TRBJ1-3	TGTGCCAGCAGTAGGGGACAAGCTGGAAACACCATATATTTT	CASSRGQAGNTIYF
once	17	TRBD1	TRBV5-6	TRBJ1-2	TGTGCCAGCAGCTTGACCCAAGTGGGACAGGGTCTATATGGCTACACCTTC	CASSLTQVGQGLYGYTF
NA	15	TRBD1	TRBV6-6	TRBJ2-7	TGTGCCAGCAGTCAAACCCAGGGGGCTCCCTACGAGCAGTACTTC	CASSQTQGAPYEQYF
NA	14	NA	TRBV11-2	TRBJ2-7	TGTGCCAGCAGCTTCGGGTACAGGGACTACGAGCAGTACTTC	CASSFGYRDYEQYF
NA	15	NA	TRBV19	TRBJ2-4	TGTGCCAGTAGTCCTACCGGGTTAGCCAAAAACATTCAGTACTTC	CASSPTGLAKNIQYF
few	18	NA	TRBV15	TRBJ2-2	TGTGCCACCAGCAGAGATGTTCTAGGCAGCTCGAACACCGGGGAGCTGTTTTTT	CATSRDVLGSSNTGELFF
few	15	TRBD1	TRBV11-2	TRBJ2-2	TGTGCCAGCAGCTTAACAGGGGGTATCACCGGGGAGCTGTTTTTT	CASSLTGGITGELFF
NA	11	NA	TRBV6-5	TRBJ1-4	TGTGCCAGCAGTTACAACGGGAAACTGTTTTTT	CASSYNGKLFF
NA	16	NA	TRBV28	TRBJ2-1	TGTGCCAGCAGTTCCCAGGGTAATAAAGTCAATACTGAGCAGTTCTTC	CASSSQGNKVNTEQFF
NA	16	NA	TRBV5-1	TRBJ2-3	TGCGCCAGCAGCTTGGGCGGTAACCCCAGCACAGATACGCAGTATTTT	CASSLGGNPSTDTQYF
once	11	TRBD2	TRBV28	TRBJ2-3	TGTGCCAGCAGTCCGGGACTAGCGGCGGATTTT	CASSPGLAADF
NA	12	NA	TRBV10-3	TRBJ1-2	TGTGCCATCAGTGCAAGTCGAGGGGGCTACACCTTC	CAISASRGGYTF
NA	13	NA	TRBV19	TRBJ1-2	TGTGCCAGTGGTCAGGGGCGACCTTATGGCTACACCTTC	CASGQGRPYGYTF
once	16	TRBD2	TRBV18	TRBJ2-4	TGTGCCAGCTCACCACTAGCGGGGCTAGCCAAAAACATTCAGTACTTC	CASSPLAGLAKNIQYF
once	19	TRBD1	TRBV10-2	TRBJ1-2	TGCGCCAGCAGTGAGGGGACAGGGCGCAGACCTAGACTTAACTATGGCTACACCTTC	CASSEGTGRRPRLNYGYTF
few	14	NA	TRBV27	TRBJ2-1	TGTGCCAGCAGTTTGAGTGGTAACTACAATGAGCAGTTCTTC	CASSLSGNYNEQFF
NA	13	TRBD1	TRBV2	TRBJ2-3	TGTGCCGGCACAGGGGCCGCTACCGATACGCAGTATTTT	CAGTGAATDTQYF
NA	17	TRBD1	TRBV7-9	TRBJ2-2	TGTGCCAGCAGCTTAGAGACCGGGACAGGGGGCACCGGGGAGCTGTTTTTT	CASSLETGTGGTGELFF
NA	16	TRBD1	TRBV25-1	TRBJ2-1	TGTGCCAGCAGTGAATTTAGGACAGGGAAAATCAATGAGCAGTTCTTC	CASSEFRTGKINEQFF
NA	16	NA	TRBV5-4	TRBJ2-1	TGTGCCAGCAGCTTGGGTGTACTAGGGGGTATGTATGAGCAGTTCTTC	CASSLGVLGGMYEQFF
once	15	NA	TRBV4-2	TRBJ1-3	TGTGCCAGCAGCCAAGATCGGGGTTCTGGAAACACCATATATTTT	CASSQDRGSGNTIYF
NA	12	NA	TRBV7-9	TRBJ1-6	TGTGCCAGCAGCTTCGGGGAAGGGCCCCTCCACTTT	CASSFGEGPLHF
NA	15	TRBD2	TRBV27	TRBJ2-1	TGTGCCAGCAGTTTCGGGACTAGCGGGAGGAATGAGCAGTTCTTC	CASSFGTSGRNEQFF
NA	13	NA	TRBV29-1	TRBJ1-1	TGCAGCGGCAAAAGGCAGGTGGACACTGAAGCTTTCTTT	CSGKRQVDTEAFF